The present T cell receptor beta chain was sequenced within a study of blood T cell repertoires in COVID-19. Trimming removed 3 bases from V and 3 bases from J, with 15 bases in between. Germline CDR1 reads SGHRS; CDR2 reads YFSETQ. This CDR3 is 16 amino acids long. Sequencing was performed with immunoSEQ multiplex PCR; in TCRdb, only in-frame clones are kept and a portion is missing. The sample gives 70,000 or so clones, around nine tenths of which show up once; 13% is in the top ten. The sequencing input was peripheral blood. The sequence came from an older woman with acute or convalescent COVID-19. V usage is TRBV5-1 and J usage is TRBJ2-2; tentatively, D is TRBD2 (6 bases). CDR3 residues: CASSSNRGWDTGELFF. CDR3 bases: TGCGCCAGCAGCTCTAACCGGGGGTGGGACACCGGGGAGCTGTTTTTT. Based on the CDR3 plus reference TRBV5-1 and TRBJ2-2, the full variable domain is KAGVTQTPRYLIKTRGQQVTLSCSPISGHRSVSWYQQTPGQGLQFLFEYFSETQRNKGNFPGRFSGRQFSNSRSEMNVSTLELGDSALYLCASSSNRGWDTGELFFGEGSRLTVL.